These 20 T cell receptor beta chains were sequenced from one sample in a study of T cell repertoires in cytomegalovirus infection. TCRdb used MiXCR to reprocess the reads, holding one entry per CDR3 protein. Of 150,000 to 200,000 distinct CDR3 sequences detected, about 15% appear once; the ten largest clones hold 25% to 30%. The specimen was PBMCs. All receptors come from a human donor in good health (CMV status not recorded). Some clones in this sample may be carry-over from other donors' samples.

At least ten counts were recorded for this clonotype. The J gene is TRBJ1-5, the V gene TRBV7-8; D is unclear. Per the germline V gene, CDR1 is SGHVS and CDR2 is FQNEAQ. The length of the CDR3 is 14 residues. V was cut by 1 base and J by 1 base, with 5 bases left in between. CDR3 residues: CASSLDYSNQPQHF. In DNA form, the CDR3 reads TGTGCCAGCAGCTTAGACTACAGCAATCAGCCCCAGCATTTT.

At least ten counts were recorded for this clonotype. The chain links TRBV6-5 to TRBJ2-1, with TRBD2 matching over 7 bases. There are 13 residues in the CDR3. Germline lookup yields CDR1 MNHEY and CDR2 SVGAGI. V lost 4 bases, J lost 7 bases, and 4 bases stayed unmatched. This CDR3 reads CASSSAGVNEQFF. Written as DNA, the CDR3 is TGTGCCAGCAGTTCCGCGGGAGTTAATGAGCAGTTCTTC.

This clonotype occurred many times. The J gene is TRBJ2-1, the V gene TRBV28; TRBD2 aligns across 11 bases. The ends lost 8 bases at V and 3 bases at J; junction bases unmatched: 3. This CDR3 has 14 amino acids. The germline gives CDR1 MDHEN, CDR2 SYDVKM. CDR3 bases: TGTGCCAGCCTGACTAGCGGGATCTACAATGAGCAGTTCTTC. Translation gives CASLTSGIYNEQFF. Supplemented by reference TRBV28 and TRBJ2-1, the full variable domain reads DVKVTQSSRYLVKRTGEKVFLECVQDMDHENMFWYRQDPGLGLRLIYFSYDVKMKEKGDIPEGYSVSREKKERFSLILESASTNQTSMYLCASLTSGIYNEQFFGPGTRLTVL.

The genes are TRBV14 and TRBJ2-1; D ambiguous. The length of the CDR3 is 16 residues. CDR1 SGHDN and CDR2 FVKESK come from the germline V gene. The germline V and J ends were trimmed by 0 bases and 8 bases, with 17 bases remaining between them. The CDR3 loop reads CASSQDLHSGKDEQFF. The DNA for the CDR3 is TGTGCCAGCAGCCAAGATCTGCACAGTGGAAAAGATGAGCAGTTCTTC.

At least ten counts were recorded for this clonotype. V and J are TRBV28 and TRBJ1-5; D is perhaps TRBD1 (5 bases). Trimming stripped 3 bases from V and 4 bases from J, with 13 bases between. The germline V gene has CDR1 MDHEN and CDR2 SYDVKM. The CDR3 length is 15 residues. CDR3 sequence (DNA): TGTGCCAGCAGTTTTGGTTCAGGGAATAATCAGCCCCAGCATTTT. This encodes CASSFGSGNNQPQHF.

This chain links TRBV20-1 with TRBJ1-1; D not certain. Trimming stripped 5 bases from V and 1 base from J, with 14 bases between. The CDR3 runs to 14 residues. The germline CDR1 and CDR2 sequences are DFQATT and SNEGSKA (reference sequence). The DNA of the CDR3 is TGCAGTGCTCGCCGGAGTGAGGGGAACACTGAAGCTTTCTTT. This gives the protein CSARRSEGNTEAFF.

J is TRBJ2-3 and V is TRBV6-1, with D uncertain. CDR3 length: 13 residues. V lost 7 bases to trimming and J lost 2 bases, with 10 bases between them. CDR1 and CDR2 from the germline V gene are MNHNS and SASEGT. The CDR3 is CASTRHYTDTQYF. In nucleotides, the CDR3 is TGTGCCAGCACGAGACACTACACAGATACGCAGTATTTT.

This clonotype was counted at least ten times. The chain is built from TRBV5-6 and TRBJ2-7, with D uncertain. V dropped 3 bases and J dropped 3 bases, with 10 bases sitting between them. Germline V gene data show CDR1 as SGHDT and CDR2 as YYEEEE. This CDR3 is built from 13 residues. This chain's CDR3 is CASSSYGRYEQYF. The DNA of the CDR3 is TGTGCCAGCAGCTCGTATGGGCGCTACGAGCAGTACTTC.

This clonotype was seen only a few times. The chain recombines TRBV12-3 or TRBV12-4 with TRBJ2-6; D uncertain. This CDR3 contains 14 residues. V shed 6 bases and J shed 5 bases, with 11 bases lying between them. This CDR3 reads CASRPSGWANVLTF. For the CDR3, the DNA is TGTGCCAGCAGGCCATCCGGGTGGGCCAACGTCCTGACTTTC.

This CDR3 is CASSVRDNQETQYF. The CDR3 nucleotides read TGTGCCAGCAGCGTCCGGGACAATCAAGAGACCCAGTACTTC. This chain connects TRBV27 to TRBJ2-5; possibly TRBD1 for D (6 bases). The CDR3 runs to 14 residues. Deletions cut 6 bases from V and 2 bases from J, with 13 bases between. Germline assignment: CDR1 MNHEY and CDR2 SMNVEV (reference sequence).

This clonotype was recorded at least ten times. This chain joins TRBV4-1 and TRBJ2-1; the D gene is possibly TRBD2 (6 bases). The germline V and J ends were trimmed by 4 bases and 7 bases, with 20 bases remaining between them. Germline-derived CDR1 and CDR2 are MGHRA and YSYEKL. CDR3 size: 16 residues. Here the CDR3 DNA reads TGCGCCAGCAGCCGATTTCCGGGGGAGTCAGAAAATGAGCAGTTCTTC. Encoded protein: CASSRFPGESENEQFF.

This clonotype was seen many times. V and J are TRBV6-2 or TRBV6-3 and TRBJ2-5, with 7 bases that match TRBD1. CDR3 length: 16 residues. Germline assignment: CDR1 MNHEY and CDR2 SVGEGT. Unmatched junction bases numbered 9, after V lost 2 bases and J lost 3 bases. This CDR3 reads CASSYSATGTEETQYF. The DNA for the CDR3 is TGTGCCAGCAGTTACAGCGCGACCGGGACAGAAGAGACCCAGTACTTC.

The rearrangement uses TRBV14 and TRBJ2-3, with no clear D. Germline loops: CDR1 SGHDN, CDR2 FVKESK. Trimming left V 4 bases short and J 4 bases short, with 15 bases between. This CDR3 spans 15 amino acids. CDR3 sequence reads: CASSPWRSQSDTQYF. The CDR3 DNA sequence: TGTGCCAGCAGCCCTTGGCGTTCCCAATCAGATACGCAGTATTTT.

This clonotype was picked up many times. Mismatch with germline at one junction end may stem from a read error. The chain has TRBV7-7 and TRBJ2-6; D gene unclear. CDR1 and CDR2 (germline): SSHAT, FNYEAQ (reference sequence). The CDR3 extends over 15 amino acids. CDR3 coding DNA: TGTGCTAGCAGCTTATCGGCAGCTGGGGCCAACGTCCTGACTTTC. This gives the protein CASSLSAAGANVLTF.

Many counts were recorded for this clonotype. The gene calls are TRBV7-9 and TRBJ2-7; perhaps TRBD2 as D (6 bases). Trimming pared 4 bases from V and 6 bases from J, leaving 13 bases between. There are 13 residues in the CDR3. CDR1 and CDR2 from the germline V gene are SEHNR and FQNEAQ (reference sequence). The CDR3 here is CASSWEDLTEQYF. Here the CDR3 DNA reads TGTGCCAGCAGCTGGGAGGACCTGACCGAGCAGTACTTC.

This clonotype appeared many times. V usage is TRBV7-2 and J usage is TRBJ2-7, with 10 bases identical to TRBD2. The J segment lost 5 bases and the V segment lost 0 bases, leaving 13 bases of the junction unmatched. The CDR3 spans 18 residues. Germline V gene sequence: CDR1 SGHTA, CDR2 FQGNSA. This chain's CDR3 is CASSLASLAGDSSHEQYF. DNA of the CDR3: TGTGCCAGCAGCTTAGCGAGCCTAGCGGGAGACTCAAGCCACGAGCAGTACTTC.

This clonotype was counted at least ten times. CDR3: CASSPTYLTGTSYEQYF. The CDR3 DNA sequence: TGTGCCAGCAGTCCCACCTATTTAACCGGGACTAGCTACGAGCAGTACTTC. The chain combines TRBV28 with TRBJ2-7; TRBD2 aligns across 8 bases. CDR1 and CDR2 from the germline V gene are MDHEN and SYDVKM. There are 17 residues in the CDR3. Trimming took 5 bases from V and 3 from J; bases not matched to a gene: 15.

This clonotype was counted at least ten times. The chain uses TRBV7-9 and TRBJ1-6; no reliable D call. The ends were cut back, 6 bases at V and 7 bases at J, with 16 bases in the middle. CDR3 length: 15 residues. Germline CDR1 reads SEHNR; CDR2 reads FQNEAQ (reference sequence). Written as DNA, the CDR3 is TGTGCCAGCAGTCGCTTGATCGGAGAAAATTCACCCCTCCACTTT. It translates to CASSRLIGENSPLHF.

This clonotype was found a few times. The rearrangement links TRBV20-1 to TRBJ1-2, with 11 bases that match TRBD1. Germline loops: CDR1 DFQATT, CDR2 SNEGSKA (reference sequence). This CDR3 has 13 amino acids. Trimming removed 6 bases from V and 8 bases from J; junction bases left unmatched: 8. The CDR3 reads CSAAGQGARGYTF. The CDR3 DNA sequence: TGCAGTGCCGCCGGACAGGGGGCGCGAGGCTACACCTTC.

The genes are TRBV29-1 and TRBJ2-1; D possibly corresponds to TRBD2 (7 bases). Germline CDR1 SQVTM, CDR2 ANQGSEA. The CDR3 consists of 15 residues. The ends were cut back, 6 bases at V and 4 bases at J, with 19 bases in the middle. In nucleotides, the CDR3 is TGCAGCGTGGTCTTAGGGGGGAGGGGGTACAATGAGCAGTTCTTC. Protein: CSVVLGGRGYNEQFF.